What follows is one T cell receptor (beta chain) and its context. The data originate from a study of T cells in tumors after PD-1 blockade. Assay used: immunoSEQ multiplex PCR; TCRdb lists only in-frame clones, some missing. This sample has 50,000 to 75,000 clones, with over 65% found just once. The sequence was collected from a human donor with basal cell carcinoma. The sample in question was PBMCs, obtained after anti-PD-1 treatment.

The chain's CDR3 is CSGQTGTGTEAFF. The CDR3 nucleotides read TGCAGCGGTCAAACAGGGACGGGCACTGAAGCTTTCTTT. V is TRBV29-1 and J is TRBJ1-1, with a possible D match to TRBD1 (6 bases). CDR1 and CDR2 from the germline V gene are SQVTM and ANQGSEA. This CDR3 is built from 13 residues. The ends were cut back, 7 bases at V and 4 bases at J, with 16 bases in the middle.